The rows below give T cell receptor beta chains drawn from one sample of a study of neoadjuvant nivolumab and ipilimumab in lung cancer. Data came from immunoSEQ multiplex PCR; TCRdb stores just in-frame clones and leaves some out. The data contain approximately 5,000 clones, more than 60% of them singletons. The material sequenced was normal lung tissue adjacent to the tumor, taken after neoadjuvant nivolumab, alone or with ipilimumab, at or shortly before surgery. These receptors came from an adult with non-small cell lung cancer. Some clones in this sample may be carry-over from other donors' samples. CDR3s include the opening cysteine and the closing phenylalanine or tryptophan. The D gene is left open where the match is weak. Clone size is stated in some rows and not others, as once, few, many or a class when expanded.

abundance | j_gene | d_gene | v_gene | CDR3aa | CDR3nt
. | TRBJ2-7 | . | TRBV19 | CASSIEGLTGGDEQYF | TGTGCCAGTAGTATCGAAGGCCTGACGGGCGGGGACGAGCAGTACTTC
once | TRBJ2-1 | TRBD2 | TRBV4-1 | CASSQGLAQGGEQFF | TGCGCCAGCAGCCAAGGACTAGCGCAAGGGGGTGAGCAGTTCTTC
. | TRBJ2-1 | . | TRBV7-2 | CASSSYTENNEQFF | TGTGCCAGCAGCTCCTACACGGAGAACAATGAGCAGTTCTTC
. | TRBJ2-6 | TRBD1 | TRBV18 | CASSPGTGVSVLTF | TGTGCCAGCTCACCCGGGACAGGGGTCAGCGTCCTGACTTTC
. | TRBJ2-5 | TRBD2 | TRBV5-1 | CASSLGLAGAAETQYF | TGCGCCAGCAGCTTGGGACTAGCGGGAGCCGCGGAGACCCAGTACTTC
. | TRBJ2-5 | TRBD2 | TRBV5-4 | CASSLRSGRGETQYF | TGTGCCAGCAGCTTGCGGTCAGGGAGGGGAGAGACCCAGTACTTC
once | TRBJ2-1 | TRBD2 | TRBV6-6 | CASSFKLAGGANEQFF | TGTGCCAGCAGTTTCAAGCTAGCGGGAGGGGCCAATGAGCAGTTCTTC
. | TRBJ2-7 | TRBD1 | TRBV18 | CASSPTGAGYEQYF | TGTGCCAGCTCACCAACAGGGGCAGGGTACGAGCAGTACTTC
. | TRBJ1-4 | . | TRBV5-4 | CASSAGGRRTNEKLFF | TGTGCCAGCAGCGCGGGGGGAAGAAGAACTAATGAAAAACTGTTTTTT
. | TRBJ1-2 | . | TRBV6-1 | CASSEARVAYTF | TGTGCCAGCAGTGAAGCGAGGGTTGCATACACCTTC
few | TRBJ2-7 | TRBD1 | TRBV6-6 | CASRSGTGDDEQYF | TGTGCCAGCAGGTCCGGGACAGGGGACGACGAGCAGTACTTC
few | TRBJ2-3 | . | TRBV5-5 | CASSLPTPQGRTDTQYF | TGTGCCAGCAGCTTGCCGACGCCCCAGGGTCGCACAGATACGCAGTATTTT
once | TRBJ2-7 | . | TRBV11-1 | CASTKRVPRTPHEQYF | TGTGCCAGCACCAAGAGGGTACCAAGGACCCCCCACGAGCAGTACTTC
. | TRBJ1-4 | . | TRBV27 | CASSLRGMFNEKLFF | TGTGCCAGCAGTTTACGAGGGATGTTTAATGAAAAACTGTTTTTT
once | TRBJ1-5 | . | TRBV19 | CASRTNFNQPQHF | TGTGCCAGTAGGACAAATTTCAATCAGCCCCAGCATTTT
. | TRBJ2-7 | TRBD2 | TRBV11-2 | CASSLDLAGGYEQYF | TGTGCCAGCAGCTTAGATCTAGCGGGAGGGTACGAGCAGTACTTC
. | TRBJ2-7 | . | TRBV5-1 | CASSRDGNEQYF | TGCGCCAGCAGCCGCGATGGAAACGAGCAGTACTTC
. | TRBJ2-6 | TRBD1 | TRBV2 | CASSASGTEISGANVLTF | TGTGCCAGCAGTGCATCCGGGACAGAGATCTCTGGGGCCAACGTCCTGACTTTC
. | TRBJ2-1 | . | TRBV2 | CASSVEDISNEQFF | TGTGCCAGCAGTGTTGAGGACATTTCCAATGAGCAGTTCTTC
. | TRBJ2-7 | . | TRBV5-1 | CASSLGNADFSSYEQYF | TGCGCCAGCAGCTTGGGGAATGCAGACTTCTCCTCCTACGAGCAGTACTTC
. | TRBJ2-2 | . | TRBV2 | CASVETPSTYTGELFF | TGTGCCAGCGTAGAGACTCCCTCCACTTACACCGGGGAGCTGTTTTTT
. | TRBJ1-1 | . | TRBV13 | CASSRTEAFF | TGTGCCAGCAGCCGTACGGAAGCTTTCTTT
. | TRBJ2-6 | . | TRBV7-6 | CASSLQGGSGANVLTF | TGTGCCAGCAGCTTACAGGGGGGTTCTGGGGCCAACGTCCTGACTTTC
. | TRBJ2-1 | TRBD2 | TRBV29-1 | CSASRLAGGRDNEQFF | TGCAGCGCTTCAAGGTTAGCGGGAGGGAGGGACAATGAGCAGTTCTTC
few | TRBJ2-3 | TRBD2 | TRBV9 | CASSPKLAGGGGSTDTQYF | TGTGCCAGCAGCCCGAAACTAGCGGGAGGCGGGGGGAGCACAGATACGCAGTATTTT
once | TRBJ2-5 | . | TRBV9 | CASSPRTNEETQYF | TGTGCCAGCAGCCCGCGGACAAACGAAGAGACCCAGTACTTC
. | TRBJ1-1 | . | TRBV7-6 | CASSADLNTEAFF | TGTGCCAGCAGCGCCGACCTGAACACTGAAGCTTTCTTT
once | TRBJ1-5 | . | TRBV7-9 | CASSLALNQPQHF | TGTGCCAGCAGCTTAGCTTTGAATCAGCCCCAGCATTTT
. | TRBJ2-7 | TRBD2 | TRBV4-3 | CASSQESGSSEQYF | TGCGCCAGCAGCCAAGAGAGCGGGAGTTCCGAGCAGTACTTC
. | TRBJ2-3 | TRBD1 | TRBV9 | CASSADRGTQYF | TGTGCCAGCAGCGCAGACAGGGGGACGCAGTATTTT
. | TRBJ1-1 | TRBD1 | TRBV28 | CASSLPRGMNTEAFF | TGTGCCAGCAGTTTGCCCAGGGGGATGAACACTGAAGCTTTCTTT
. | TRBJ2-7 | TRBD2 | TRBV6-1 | CASSRLAGENEQYF | TGTGCCAGCAGTAGACTAGCGGGGGAGAACGAGCAGTACTTC
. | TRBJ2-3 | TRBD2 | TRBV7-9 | CASSPSGLAGPSTDTQYF | TGTGCCAGCAGCCCCTCGGGACTAGCGGGACCGAGCACAGATACGCAGTATTTT
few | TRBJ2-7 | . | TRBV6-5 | CASSYQQGLPYEQYF | TGTGCCAGCAGTTATCAACAGGGATTGCCCTACGAGCAGTACTTC
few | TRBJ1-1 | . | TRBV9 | CASSLGRARDTEAFF | TGTGCCAGCAGCCTAGGGAGGGCGCGGGACACTGAAGCTTTCTTT